The next 13 T cell receptor beta chains were all read from a single sample in a study of metastatic and nonmetastatic thyroid tumors. Thyroid surgery was preceded by no treatment in any patient. MiXCR reprocessed the PCR reads for TCRdb. The table has roughly 20,000 clones, around 20% seen once. What was sequenced was blood. The receptor source for this set is a male donor with papillary thyroid cancer or a benign thyroid nodule (not recorded which). Some clones in this sample may be carry-over from other donors' samples.

The rearrangement links TRBV7-8 to TRBJ2-2; the match to TRBD1 covers 8 bases. Germline V CDR1 and CDR2: SGHVS, FQNEAQ. The J segment lost 7 bases and the V segment lost 5 bases, leaving 12 bases of the junction unmatched. The CDR3 covers 16 residues. DNA of the CDR3: TGTGCCAGCAGCATAGGGTCAGGGGGCGGAAGCGGGGAGCTGTTTTTT. It translates to CASSIGSGGGSGELFF.

The chain carries TRBV6-1 and TRBJ2-1; TRBD1 aligns across 10 bases. V shed 6 bases, J shed 5 bases, and the junction held 7 bases outside the gene matches. There are 15 residues in the CDR3. Germline lookup yields CDR1 MNHNS and CDR2 SASEGT. The CDR3 nucleotides are TGTGCCAGCAGGCCATCGGGACAGGGGAACAATGAGCAGTTCTTC. This translates into CASRPSGQGNNEQFF.

With respect to this clone: One end of the junction fails to match germline, which may point to a read error. This chain uses TRBV7-3 with TRBJ2-5; TRBD2 agrees at 14 bases. Looked up from germline, CDR1 is SGHTA and CDR2 is FQGTGA. This CDR3 region has 20 residues. The CDR3 nucleotides read TGTGCCAGCAGCTTGGAACCCGCCGGGACTAGCGGGGGCCCCCAAGAGACCGAGTACTTC. As protein: CASSLEPAGTSGGPQETEYF. Full variable domain (outside the CDR3, taken from reference TRBV7-3 and TRBJ2-5): GAGVSQTPSNKVTEKGKYVELRCDPISGHTALYWYRQSLGQGPEFLIYFQGTGAADDSGLPNDRFFAVRPEGSVSTLKIQRTERGDSAVYLCASSLEPAGTSGGPQETEYFGPGTRLLVL.

This clone was picked up many times. The chain links TRBV30 to TRBJ1-6; possibly TRBD1 for D (5 bases). Between the trimmed V and J ends, which lost 0 bases and 10 bases, there was a span of 13 bases. Germline V gene data show CDR1 as GTSNPN and CDR2 as SVGIG (reference sequence). The CDR3 is 14 residues long. The CDR3 sequence: CAWSVAGPDSPLHF. CDR3 nucleotides: TGTGCCTGGAGTGTTGCAGGGCCGGACTCACCCCTCCACTTT.

This CDR3 is CSADPGTGNYGYTF. In DNA, the CDR3 is TGCAGTGCTGACCCTGGGACAGGGAACTATGGCTACACCTTC. The chain is built from TRBV20-1 and TRBJ1-2; 9 bases fit TRBD1. The CDR3 consists of 14 residues. V lost 5 bases, J lost 2 bases, and 6 bases stayed unmatched. Germline CDR1 is DFQATT and CDR2 is SNEGSKA (reference sequence).

The chain combines TRBV5-4 with TRBJ2-7; 9 positions match TRBD1. The ends lost 0 bases at V and 0 bases at J; junction bases unmatched: 4. The CDR3 is 16 amino acids. The V gene's germline CDR1 is SGHNT and CDR2 YYREEE (reference sequence). The CDR3 DNA is TGTGCCAGCAGCTTGGGGGGACAGGGTAGCTCCTACGAGCAGTACTTC. This gives the protein CASSLGGQGSSYEQYF.

Notes on this clone: A much larger clonotype is one base distant, so this may be a read error. The gene calls are TRBV20-1 and TRBJ2-7; D is possibly TRBD2 (5 bases). Between the trimmed V and J ends, which lost 5 bases and 6 bases, there was a span of 23 bases. CDR1 and CDR2 from the germline V gene are DFQATT and SNEGSKA (reference sequence). This CDR3 contains 15 residues. CDR3 coding DNA: TGCAGTGCTGATCCCGGGGTCCGGGGATTGGGCGAGCAGTACTTC. The encoded protein is CSADPGVRGLGEQYF.

This clone was picked up many times. The rearrangement uses TRBV30 and TRBJ2-2; no definite D call. The CDR3 is made up of 14 amino acids. V lost 2 bases to trimming and J lost 2 bases, with 9 bases between them. Per the germline V gene, CDR1 is GTSNPN and CDR2 is SVGIG (reference sequence). CDR3 protein: CAWSIGTNTGELFF. The DNA for the CDR3 is TGTGCCTGGAGTATCGGCACAAACACCGGGGAGCTGTTTTTT. The full variable domain, in which reference TRBV30 and TRBJ2-2 provide the parts outside the CDR3, is SQTIHQWPATLVQPVGSPLSLECTVEGTSNPNLYWYRQAAGRGLQLLFYSVGIGQISSEVPQNLSASRPQDRQFILSSKKLLLSDSGFYLCAWSIGTNTGELFFGEGSRLTVL.

This clone was counted ten times or more. The J gene is TRBJ2-1, the V gene TRBV2, with 10 bases fitting TRBD1. Trimming at V came to 4 bases and at J to 7 bases, leaving 7 bases not matched to a gene. The CDR3 is 15 residues long. CDR1 SNHLY and CDR2 FYNNEI come from the germline V gene. The CDR3 reads CASSVGTGAGNEQFF. Written as DNA, the CDR3 is TGTGCCAGCAGTGTAGGGACAGGGGCCGGGAATGAGCAGTTCTTC.

In this sample, this clone turned up a few times. A much larger clone differs by one base, so this may be a read error. The sample holds other DNA sequences that translate to the same CDR3. The rearrangement links TRBV5-1 to TRBJ2-5; maybe TRBD1 (6 bases). The CDR3 contains 14 residues. The germline V gene has CDR1 SGHRS and CDR2 YFSETQ. The V gene lost 3 bases and the J gene lost 4 bases, with 13 bases spanning the gap. CDR3 loop: CASSSGQPRETQYF. The CDR3 coding sequence is TGCGCCAGCAGCTCTGGACAGCCAAGAGAGACCCAGTACTTC.

The table lists this clone with many counts. The DNA for the CDR3 is TGCGCCAGCAGCTTGGCCGGGGGACGGCTATCCTACGAGCAGTACTTC. Residues: CASSLAGGRLSYEQYF. The gene calls are TRBV5-1 and TRBJ2-7; D might be TRBD2 (6 bases). V lost 0 bases and J 1 base, leaving 14 bases between the germline ends. The CDR3 covers 16 residues. Germline loops: CDR1 SGHRS, CDR2 YFSETQ.

This clone was seen at least ten times. CDR3: CASSSGGETQYF. DNA for the CDR3: TGTGCCAGCAGCTCAGGTGGGGAGACCCAGTACTTC. The rearrangement joins TRBV6-1 to TRBJ2-5; D ambiguous. Germline V gene data show CDR1 as MNHNS and CDR2 as SASEGT. Trimming took off 6 bases at V and 5 bases at J, with 10 bases between the two ends. The CDR3 is 12 amino acids.

This clone came up many times. This chain joins TRBV6-1 and TRBJ1-1, with D maybe TRBD1 (5 bases). Germline V gives CDR1 MNHNS, CDR2 SASEGT. CDR3 length: 14 amino acids. V shed 6 bases and J shed 1 base, with 12 bases lying between them. In nucleotides, the CDR3 is TGTGCCAGCAGATTCGACAGATGGAACACTGAAGCTTTCTTT. It specifies CASRFDRWNTEAFF.